These 5 T cell receptor beta chains share one sample of origin, sequenced in a study of shared clonotypes between healthy human individuals. Generated by immunoSEQ multiplex PCR, the TCRdb table keeps only in-frame clones and is missing some. The sample yields some 2.3 million clones, about 92% seen once. The sequenced material came from naive CD4+ T cells from PBMCs. The sample's subset: CD45RA+ positively selected. The receptors derive from a man younger than 30 in good health. Some clones in this sample may be carry-over from other donors' samples.

For this clone: Within the sample, other DNA sequences also encode this same CDR3. The J gene is TRBJ2-1, the V gene TRBV15; no reliable D call. V was clipped by 0 bases and J by 4 bases, with 4 bases between them. The CDR3 runs to 13 residues. Germline CDR1 is LNHNV and CDR2 is YYDKDF (reference sequence). The DNA for the CDR3 is TGTGCCACCAGCAGAGATGGGTACAATGAGCAGTTCTTC. Translating it yields CATSRDGYNEQFF.

The chain links TRBV27 to TRBJ2-2; 13 bases match TRBD2. The V and J ends lost 4 bases and 4 bases, in that order; junction bases with no gene match: 3. CDR3 length equals 16 residues. CDR1 is MNHEY and CDR2 is SMNVEV in the germline V gene (reference sequence). The CDR3: CASSSLAGGSTGELFF. CDR3 nucleotide sequence: TGTGCCAGCAGTTCACTAGCGGGAGGGTCCACCGGGGAGCTGTTTTTT.

The chain uses TRBV29-1 and TRBJ2-6; 7 bases match TRBD1. Per the germline V gene, CDR1 is SQVTM and CDR2 is ANQGSEA. CDR3 size: 15 residues. V trimming: 7 bases; J trimming: 1 base; junction bases outside the gene matches: 7. This chain's CDR3 is CSAGQEGSGANVLTF. The DNA of the CDR3 is TGCAGCGCCGGACAGGAAGGATCTGGGGCCAACGTCCTGACTTTC.

CDR3 nucleotides: TGTGCCAGCAGCTTAGCGCAGGGCCGGTCCTACGAGCAGTACTTC. Its protein product is CASSLAQGRSYEQYF. V is TRBV7-8 and J is TRBJ2-7, with D possibly matching TRBD1 (5 bases). V gave up 0 bases and J gave up 1 base, with 10 bases separating them. Germline V gene sequence: CDR1 SGHVS, CDR2 FQNEAQ. CDR3 length equals 15 residues.

The chain has TRBV2 and TRBJ2-2, with D tentatively TRBD1 or TRBD2 (5 bases each). This CDR3 comprises 15 residues. Germline V gives CDR1 SNHLY, CDR2 FYNNEI. With 4 bases removed from V and 4 bases from J, the gap between germline ends came to 13 bases. The CDR3 DNA reads TGTGCCAGCAGTGCCGGCCGGGGCGGCACCGGGGAGCTGTTTTTT. Amino acids: CASSAGRGGTGELFF.